The 29 T cell receptor delta chains listed next were all sequenced from one sample in a study of gamma-delta chains in newborns, infants, children. TCRdb reapplied CATT to the reads. The table shows more than 8,000 delta-chain clones, with 3% to 4% occurring only once. The sequenced sample consisted of blood. Every receptor here comes from a child who was a newborn, infant or young child, either healthy, febrile or measles-vaccinated (not recorded which).

This clone was observed many times. This chain joins TRDV2 and TRDJ2, with TRDD3 matching over 11 bases. CDR3 size: 17 residues. Germline V lookup: CDR1 GEAIGNYY, CDR2 EKD. J lost 2 bases, V lost 3 bases, and 7 bases had no gene match. CDR3 in amino acids: CACDLLGDKGLTAQLFF. CDR3 DNA sequence: TGTGCCTGTGACTTACTGGGGGATAAAGGCTTGACAGCACAACTCTTCTTT.

With respect to this clone: The junction departs from germline at one end; a sequencing error may be responsible. CDR3 sequence reads: CALEELGYAGSKVFRNDACGSALTAQLFF. The DNA for the CDR3 is TGTGCTCTTGAGGAACTGGGATATGCCGGTAGCAAGGTTTTTCGTAATGATGCCTGTGGTAGTGCTTTGACAGCACAACTCTTCTTT. The gene calls are TRDV1 and TRDJ2; TRDD3 is a possible D gene (6 bases). This CDR3 is 29 amino acids long. Germline CDR1 and CDR2: TSWWSYY and QGS.

Relative to its sample, this clone is medium-sized (0.01 to 0.1%). The same CDR3 arises from other DNA sequences in this sample as well. This chain uses TRDV2 with TRDJ3, with 12 bases that match TRDD3. This CDR3 is 19 amino acids long. Trimming cost V 4 bases and J 0 bases; bases outside gene matches: 6. CDR1 GEAIGNYY and CDR2 EKD come from the germline V gene. Here the CDR3 DNA reads TGTGCCTGTGATACTGGGGGATACTACTCCTCCTGGGACACCCGACAGATGTTTTTC. This encodes CACDTGGYYSSWDTRQMFF.

This clone is labeled as medium-sized. The chain joins TRDV2 to TRDJ3, with 10 bases matching TRDD3. From germline, CDR1 is GEAIGNYY and CDR2 EKD. Trimming at V came to 0 bases and at J to 0 bases, leaving 1 base not matched to a gene. CDR3 length: 18 residues. CDR3 loop: CACDTLGDNSWDTRQMFF. The DNA of the CDR3 is TGTGCCTGTGACACCCTGGGGGATAACTCCTGGGACACCCGACAGATGTTTTTC.

This clone was counted only a few times. The rearrangement uses TRDV2 and TRDJ3, with a possible D match to TRDD3 (6 bases). Deletions cut 0 bases from V and 2 bases from J, with 13 bases between. The length of the CDR3 is 18 residues. Germline assignment: CDR1 GEAIGNYY and CDR2 EKD. CDR3 nucleotide sequence: TGTGCCTGTGACACCGTGGGGGGCCTCACCTGGGACACCCGACAGATGTTTTTC. It specifies CACDTVGGLTWDTRQMFF.

This clone has a handful of counts. At one end the junction does not follow the germline gene, possibly because of a read error. The chain carries TRDV2 and TRDJ3; 8 positions match TRDD3. Per germline, CDR1 GEAIGNYY and CDR2 EKD. The CDR3 runs 19 residues. CDR3 residues: CARDTGDIRSSWDTRQMFF. As DNA, the CDR3 is TGTGCCCGTGACACGGGGGATATAAGGAGCTCCTGGGACACCCGACAGATGTTTTTC.

This clone occurred a few times. It may be a read error: a sequence one base away is much more abundant. Other DNA variants within this sample encode the same CDR3. The chain employs TRDV2 and TRDJ3; D uncertain. This CDR3 region has 18 residues. V lost 1 base and J lost 0, with 12 bases in between. Germline V gives CDR1 GEAIGNYY, CDR2 EKD. CDR3 amino acids: CACDTAGVSSWDTRQMFF. The DNA of the CDR3 is TGTGCCTGTGACACGGCTGGAGTTAGCTCCTGGGACACCCGACAGATGTTTTTC.

In its sample, this clone is medium-sized. This sequence joins TRDV2 and TRDJ3; 10 nucleotides line up with TRDD3. V was clipped by 2 bases and J by 3 bases; unmatched bases: 9. CDR3 size: 19 residues. The germline V gene encodes CDR1 GEAIGNYY and CDR2 EKD. DNA for the CDR3: TGTGCCTGTGACAGAGTACTGGGGGATCGGAACTGGGACACCCGACAGATGTTTTTC. Encoded protein: CACDRVLGDRNWDTRQMFF.

There are a few counts of this clone. This chain joins TRDV2 and TRDJ3; 12 nucleotides align to TRDD3. The CDR3 is made up of 20 amino acids. J lost 0 bases, V lost 2 bases, and 7 bases had no gene match. From germline, CDR1 is GEAIGNYY and CDR2 EKD. CDR3 region: CACDSTGGYISSWDTRQMFF. The CDR3 coding sequence is TGTGCCTGTGACAGTACTGGGGGATACATAAGCTCCTGGGACACCCGACAGATGTTTTTC.

This clone rates as medium-sized. This sample includes further DNA sequences coding for the same CDR3. The chain uses TRDV2 and TRDJ3; 12 bases map to TRDD3. The CDR3 is 20 residues long. Germline CDR1 is GEAIGNYY and CDR2 is EKD. The J segment lost 0 bases and the V segment lost 0 bases, leaving 5 bases of the junction unmatched. The CDR3 region is CACDTGWGIRSSWDTRQMFF. The CDR3 DNA reads as TGTGCCTGTGACACCGGCTGGGGGATACGGAGCTCCTGGGACACCCGACAGATGTTTTTC.

This clone was seen only a few times. Relative to the germline gene, one junction end is altered; a read error may explain this. J is TRDJ3 and V is TRDV2; 9 nucleotides line up with TRDD3. The V gene's germline CDR1 is GEAIGNYY and CDR2 EKD. CDR3 length: 19 amino acids. CDR3 amino acids: CACDTYWGTSSRDTRQMFF. In nucleotides, the CDR3 is TGTGCCTGTGACACCTACTGGGGGACCTCCTCCCGGGACACCCGACAGATGTTTTTC.

With regard to this clone: At residue 15, the translated DNA and the protein in TCRdb do not agree; the protein given here is derived from the DNA. V and J are TRDV2 and TRDJ3; D could derive from TRDD2 or TRDD3 (5 bases each). This CDR3 is 17 amino acids long. Germline V gene sequence: CDR1 GEAIGNYY, CDR2 EKD. CDR3 loop: CACDGAVDSWDTRQVFF. For the CDR3, the DNA is TGTGCCTGTGACGGAGCGGTAGATTCCTGGGACACCCGACAGGTGTTTTTC.

In this sample, this clone turned up a few times. One end of the junction is discordant with germline, which a read error may explain. This chain connects TRDV2 to TRDJ3; 11 bases are shared with TRDD3. The germline V gene has CDR1 GEAIGNYY and CDR2 EKD. The CDR3 extends over 20 amino acids. CDR3 in DNA: TGTGCCCGTGACAAAGTACTGGGGGATAAGCGCACCTGGGACACCCGACAGATGTTTTTC. Translated: CARDKVLGDKRTWDTRQMFF.

Regarding this clone: A much larger clonotype is one base distant, so this may be a read error. V usage is TRDV2 and J usage is TRDJ3; TRDD3 matches at 12 bases. From germline, CDR1 is GEAIGNYY and CDR2 EKD. This CDR3 spans 19 amino acids. The CDR3 loop is CACDTAGGYGTWDTRQTFF. The CDR3 bases are TGTGCCTGTGACACCGCTGGGGGATACGGCACCTGGGACACCCGACAGACGTTTTTC.

Of note for this clone: The TCRdb protein, from a much larger clone, departs from this DNA's translation at residue 7, likely by read error; the protein shown derives from the DNA. This chain uses TRDV2 with TRDJ2, with a tentative D call TRDD3 (5 bases). CDR1 GEAIGNYY and CDR2 EKD come from the germline V gene. The V and J ends lost 2 bases and 0 bases respectively, with 15 bases between them. The CDR3 runs 17 residues. The CDR3 sequence: CACDKLWDGALTAQLFF. The CDR3 bases are TGTGCCTGTGACAAATTGTGGGATGGGGCTTTGACAGCACAACTCTTCTTT.

This clone has only a few counts. The J gene is TRDJ1, the V gene TRDV2; 10 bases align to TRDD3. This CDR3 contains 13 residues. Germline trimming cut 3 bases from V and 7 bases from J; bases unmatched to any gene: 4. The germline CDR1 and CDR2 sequences are GEAIGNYY and EKD. Written as DNA, the CDR3 is TGTGCCTGTGACTGGGGGATACAAGGTAAACTCATCTTT. This codes for CACDWGIQGKLIF.

Worth noting for this clone: TCRdb lists the protein of a much larger clone for this DNA, which differs at residue 11, so this is likely a read error; the protein given here is translated from the DNA itself. The chain has TRDV2 and TRDJ2, with TRDD3 identical over 11 bases. Germline assignment: CDR1 GEAIGNYY and CDR2 EKD. This CDR3 region has 16 residues. For the CDR3, the DNA is TGTGCCTGTGACACTGGGGGATACGCTTTGGCAGCACAACTCTTCTTT. It translates to CACDTGGYALAAQLFF.

This sequence joins TRDV2 and TRDJ1; a possible D gene is TRDD3 (6 bases). V was trimmed by 0 bases and J by 0 bases, leaving 13 bases between them. The CDR3 has 16 residues. Germline values: CDR1 GEAIGNYY, CDR2 EKD. CDR3 amino acids: CACDTVGVWDTDKLIF. CDR3 bases: TGTGCCTGTGACACCGTGGGGGTCTGGGACACCGATAAACTCATCTTT.

In its sample, this clone is medium-sized (0.01 to 0.1%). The chain recombines TRDV2 with TRDJ3, with 9 bases fitting TRDD3. V gave up 4 bases and J gave up 0 bases; unmatched junction bases: 6. The CDR3 loop spans 18 amino acids. Germline V gene lookup returns CDR1 GEAIGNYY and CDR2 EKD. The CDR3 here is CACEPLGDGSWDTRQMFF. CDR3 nucleotide sequence: TGTGCCTGTGAGCCACTGGGGGACGGCTCCTGGGACACCCGACAGATGTTTTTC.

Relative to its sample, this clone is medium-sized. The CDR3 region has the DNA TGTGCCTGTGACCCCTTACTGGGCCGGACAGCACAACTCTTCTTT. Translating it yields CACDPLLGRTAQLFF. The rearrangement links TRDV2 to TRDJ2, with a possible D match to TRDD3 (6 bases). The CDR3 length is 15 residues. CDR1 is GEAIGNYY and CDR2 is EKD in the germline V gene. The V end was cut by 3 bases, the J end by 4 bases, with 14 bases between.

This clone counts as medium-sized. The chain carries TRDV2 and TRDJ1; 10 nucleotides agree with TRDD3. CDR1 is GEAIGNYY, CDR2 EKD, per germline. This CDR3 region has 17 residues. Trimming cost V 3 bases and J 0 bases; bases outside gene matches: 9. The CDR3 nucleotides read TGTGCCTGTGACTCTTTACTGGGGGATCCGTACACCGATAAACTCATCTTT. Protein product: CACDSLLGDPYTDKLIF.

The rearrangement links TRDV2 to TRDJ3, with 12 bases aligning to TRDD3. With 3 bases clipped from V and 1 base from J, the junction kept 9 bases outside the gene matches. Germline CDR1 reads GEAIGNYY; CDR2 reads EKD. This CDR3 contains 20 residues. The DNA for the CDR3 is TGTGCCTGTGACCCCGCTGGGGGATACGCGGTATCCTGGGACACCCGACAGATGTTTTTC. This encodes CACDPAGGYAVSWDTRQMFF.

With respect to this clone: A read error is the likely source, as a far larger clone sits one nucleotide away. The chain carries TRDV2 and TRDJ2, with 8 bases that match TRDD3. V trimming: 2 bases; J trimming: 1 base; junction bases outside the gene matches: 2. The CDR3 has 15 residues. Germline-derived CDR1 and CDR2 are GEAIGNYY and EKD. CDR3 in amino acids: CACDMLGDLTAQLFF. Here the CDR3 DNA reads TGTGCCTGTGACATGCTGGGGGATTTGACAGCACAACTCTTCTTT.

This clone was picked up a small number of times. The chain carries TRDV2 and TRDJ3, with TRDD3 matching 8 bases. The CDR3 consists of 21 residues. Trimming cost V 3 bases and J 0 bases; bases outside gene matches: 15. Germline CDR1 reads GEAIGNYY; CDR2 reads EKD. The CDR3 region is CACDSMYWGPTDSWDTRQMFF. The CDR3 coding sequence is TGTGCCTGTGACTCGATGTACTGGGGGCCGACCGACTCCTGGGACACCCGACAGATGTTTTTC.

The sample holds a few counts of this clone. The protein TCRdb lists belongs to a much larger clone and differs from this DNA's translation at residue 8, which points to a read error; the protein shown is made from the DNA. The rearrangement joins TRDV2 to TRDJ1, with 8 bases matching TRDD3. V shed 2 bases, J shed 4 bases, and the junction held 5 bases outside the gene matches. This CDR3 contains 14 residues. Germline CDR1 reads GEAIGNYY; CDR2 reads EKD. In DNA form, the CDR3 reads TGTGCCTGTGACAACTGGGGGGTACGCGATAAACTCATCTTT. Translation gives CACDNWGVRDKLIF.

With regard to this clone: Being one base from a much bigger clone, this may be a read error. The chain recombines TRDV2 with TRDJ3, with 10 bases identical to TRDD3. The J gene is not listed in TCRdb, so it was assigned here from a DNA match to germline. After removal of 2 bases from V and 0 bases from J, the junction contained 12 bases not matched to a gene. This CDR3 is 21 amino acids long. Germline V gives CDR1 GEAIGNYY, CDR2 EKD. As DNA, the CDR3 is TGTGCCTGTGACATCGCGGGGGGATACGCCCTGAGCTCCTGGGACACCCGACAGATGTTTTTC. It specifies CACDIAGGYALSSWDTRQMFF.

This clone is medium-sized (0.01 to 0.1%) by share. This chain uses TRDV2 with TRDJ3; 10 bases agree with TRDD3. CDR1 GEAIGNYY and CDR2 EKD come from the germline V gene. V dropped 0 bases and J dropped 0; count of bases not matched to a gene: 4. The CDR3 is 19 residues long. The CDR3 bases are TGTGCCTGTGACACCTGGGGGATACAGGGCTCCTGGGACACCCGACAGATGTTTTTC. Its translation is CACDTWGIQGSWDTRQMFF.

This clone was counted ten times or more. This chain joins TRDV2 and TRDJ3, with a weak D call TRDD3 (6 bases). This CDR3 is 18 amino acids long. V lost 0 bases, J lost 2 bases, and 13 bases lay in between. Germline V gene sequence: CDR1 GEAIGNYY, CDR2 EKD. The CDR3 region is CACDTGDPLTWDTRQMFF. CDR3 in DNA: TGTGCCTGTGACACCGGGGATCCTTTGACCTGGGACACCCGACAGATGTTTTTC.

This clone was seen a few times. V gene TRDV2 combines with J gene TRDJ2; 9 nucleotides line up with TRDD3. Germline trimming cut 2 bases from V and 2 bases from J; bases unmatched to any gene: 14. There are 19 residues in the CDR3. Germline lookup yields CDR1 GEAIGNYY and CDR2 EKD. CDR3 DNA: TGTGCCTGTGACAATGTTCTGCTGGGGGATGCGCGGTTGACAGCACAACTCTTCTTT. Protein product: CACDNVLLGDARLTAQLFF.